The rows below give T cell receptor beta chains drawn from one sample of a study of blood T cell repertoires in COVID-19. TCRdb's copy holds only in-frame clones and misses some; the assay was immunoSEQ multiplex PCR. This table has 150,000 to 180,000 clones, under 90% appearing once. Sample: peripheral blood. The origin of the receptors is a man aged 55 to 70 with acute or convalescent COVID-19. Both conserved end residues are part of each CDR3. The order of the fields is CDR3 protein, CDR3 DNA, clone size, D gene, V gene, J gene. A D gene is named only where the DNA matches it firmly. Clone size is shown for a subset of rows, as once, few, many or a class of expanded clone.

CDR3aa: CASSRTGGEGYTF
CDR3nt: TGTGCCAGCAGCCGGACAGGGGGGGAAGGCTACACCTTC
abundance: .
d_gene: TRBD1
v_gene: TRBV5-4
j_gene: TRBJ1-2

CDR3aa: CASSVLSDTEAFF
CDR3nt: TGTGCAAGCAGCGTCCTCTCCGACACTGAAGCTTTCTTT
abundance: .
d_gene: .
v_gene: TRBV9
j_gene: TRBJ1-1

CDR3aa: CASRFTGVGDGYTF
CDR3nt: TGTGCCAGCAGATTCACAGGGGTTGGGGATGGCTACACCTTC
abundance: .
d_gene: TRBD1
v_gene: TRBV6-5
j_gene: TRBJ1-2

CDR3aa: CASSPGQRGYTF
CDR3nt: TGCGCCAGCAGCCCGGGACAGAGAGGCTACACCTTC
abundance: once
d_gene: TRBD1
v_gene: TRBV5-1
j_gene: TRBJ1-2

CDR3aa: CASRFAGHSNQPQHF
CDR3nt: TGTGCCAGCAGGTTCGCAGGCCATAGCAATCAGCCCCAGCATTTT
abundance: .
d_gene: .
v_gene: TRBV6-5
j_gene: TRBJ1-5

CDR3aa: CASSVGSGGAWETQYF
CDR3nt: TGTGCCAGCAGCGTAGGTAGCGGGGGGGCTTGGGAGACCCAGTACTTC
abundance: few
d_gene: TRBD2
v_gene: TRBV9
j_gene: TRBJ2-5

CDR3aa: CASSLGRGAGDTEAFF
CDR3nt: TGCGCCAGCAGCTTGGGCCGTGGGGCGGGGGACACTGAAGCTTTCTTT
abundance: .
d_gene: .
v_gene: TRBV5-1
j_gene: TRBJ1-1

CDR3aa: CSVGLAVTDTQYF
CDR3nt: TGCAGCGTGGGACTAGCGGTCACAGATACGCAGTATTTT
abundance: few
d_gene: TRBD2
v_gene: TRBV29-1
j_gene: TRBJ2-3

CDR3aa: CASSQRGSGANVLTF
CDR3nt: TGTGCCAGCAGTCAAAGGGGCTCTGGGGCCAACGTCCTGACTTTC
abundance: few
d_gene: .
v_gene: TRBV27
j_gene: TRBJ2-6

CDR3aa: CASSGSDRVLIKQYF
CDR3nt: TGTGCCAGCAGCGGCTCGGACAGGGTTCTTATCAAGCAGTACTTC
abundance: .
d_gene: TRBD1
v_gene: TRBV7-2
j_gene: TRBJ2-7

CDR3aa: CASSQGDRGIGEQYF
CDR3nt: TGTGCCAGCAGCCAAGGGGACAGGGGAATCGGTGAGCAGTACTTC
abundance: .
d_gene: TRBD1
v_gene: TRBV3-1/TRBV3-2
j_gene: TRBJ2-7

CDR3aa: CASSVGTSGYTDTQYF
CDR3nt: TGTGCCAGCAGCGTAGGGACTAGCGGGTACACAGATACGCAGTATTTT
abundance: once
d_gene: TRBD2
v_gene: TRBV9
j_gene: TRBJ2-3

CDR3aa: CASSLTGQGFQPQHF
CDR3nt: TGTGCCAGCAGTCTAACAGGGCAGGGTTTTCAGCCCCAGCATTTT
abundance: .
d_gene: .
v_gene: TRBV6-5
j_gene: TRBJ1-5

CDR3aa: CASSLRLAGGLNEQFF
CDR3nt: TGTGCCAGTAGTCTTCGACTAGCGGGAGGGCTGAATGAGCAGTTCTTC
abundance: .
d_gene: TRBD2
v_gene: TRBV19
j_gene: TRBJ2-1

CDR3aa: CASSPPGQGFGELFF
CDR3nt: TGTGCCAGCAGCCCACCGGGACAGGGGTTCGGGGAGCTGTTTTTT
abundance: .
d_gene: TRBD1
v_gene: TRBV5-7
j_gene: TRBJ2-2

CDR3aa: CASSLGRRGIRETQYF
CDR3nt: TGTGCCAGCAGTTTGGGCCGCAGGGGAATAAGAGAGACCCAGTACTTC
abundance: .
d_gene: .
v_gene: TRBV27
j_gene: TRBJ2-5

CDR3aa: CASSQEYSGGNDEQFF
CDR3nt: TGTGCCAGCAGCCAAGAATACAGCGGGGGGAACGATGAGCAGTTCTTC
abundance: .
d_gene: TRBD2
v_gene: TRBV4-2
j_gene: TRBJ2-1

CDR3aa: CASSFRGPNTGELFF
CDR3nt: TGTGCCAGCAGCTTCAGGGGCCCGAACACCGGGGAGCTGTTTTTT
abundance: once
d_gene: .
v_gene: TRBV5-5
j_gene: TRBJ2-2

CDR3aa: CASSYRQNLNEKLFF
CDR3nt: TGTGCCAGCAGTTACCGACAGAACCTTAATGAAAAACTGTTTTTT
abundance: .
d_gene: .
v_gene: TRBV6-5
j_gene: TRBJ1-4

CDR3aa: CASSLSGDTDTQYF
CDR3nt: TGCGCCAGCAGCTTGTCGGGGGACACAGATACGCAGTATTTT
abundance: .
d_gene: .
v_gene: TRBV5-1
j_gene: TRBJ2-3

CDR3aa: CASSRSAGGGNEQFF
CDR3nt: TGCGCCAGCAGCCGATCAGCGGGAGGGGGGAATGAGCAGTTCTTC
abundance: once
d_gene: TRBD2
v_gene: TRBV5-1
j_gene: TRBJ2-1

CDR3aa: CASSFTGRQPYEQYF
CDR3nt: TGTGCCAGCAGCTTTACGGGGAGGCAGCCCTACGAGCAGTACTTC
abundance: .
d_gene: .
v_gene: TRBV12-1
j_gene: TRBJ2-7

CDR3aa: CASSRDRGTREQFF
CDR3nt: TGCGCCAGCAGCCGCGACAGGGGAACTAGGGAGCAGTTCTTC
abundance: .
d_gene: TRBD1
v_gene: TRBV4-3
j_gene: TRBJ2-1

CDR3aa: CASSQEWRVTDTQYF
CDR3nt: TGCGCCAGCAGCCAAGAATGGCGGGTCACAGATACGCAGTATTTT
abundance: .
d_gene: .
v_gene: TRBV4-1
j_gene: TRBJ2-3

CDR3aa: CASSFRTQGGIQYF
CDR3nt: TGTGCCAGCAGTTTCCGTACGCAGGGAGGCATTCAGTACTTC
abundance: .
d_gene: .
v_gene: TRBV27
j_gene: TRBJ2-4

CDR3aa: CASSRDSLNEKLFF
CDR3nt: TGTGCCAGCTCACGGGACAGCTTAAATGAAAAACTGTTTTTT
abundance: .
d_gene: TRBD1
v_gene: TRBV18
j_gene: TRBJ1-4

CDR3aa: CASSQGIRGEQYF
CDR3nt: TGTGCCAGCAGCCAAGGTATCAGGGGTGAGCAGTACTTC
abundance: .
d_gene: .
v_gene: TRBV3-1/TRBV3-2
j_gene: TRBJ2-7

CDR3aa: CSVAGTGGYEQYF
CDR3nt: TGCAGCGTCGCCGGGACAGGGGGCTACGAGCAGTACTTC
abundance: .
d_gene: TRBD1
v_gene: TRBV29-1
j_gene: TRBJ2-7

CDR3aa: CASSLGLLSDTQYF
CDR3nt: TGCGCCAGCAGCTTGGGCTTACTATCAGATACGCAGTATTTT
abundance: .
d_gene: .
v_gene: TRBV5-1
j_gene: TRBJ2-3

CDR3aa: CASSEGQVNYGYTF
CDR3nt: TGTGCCAGCAGTGAGGGACAGGTTAACTATGGCTACACCTTC
abundance: once
d_gene: TRBD1
v_gene: TRBV2
j_gene: TRBJ1-2

CDR3aa: CASSPYRLVLPHEQYF
CDR3nt: TGTGCCAGCAGTCCCTACCGACTAGTCTTACCCCACGAGCAGTACTTC
abundance: .
d_gene: .
v_gene: TRBV2
j_gene: TRBJ2-7

CDR3aa: CASTRDSGEQYF
CDR3nt: TGTGCCAGTACGAGGGACAGCGGCGAGCAGTACTTC
abundance: .
d_gene: TRBD1
v_gene: TRBV12-3/TRBV12-4
j_gene: TRBJ2-7

CDR3aa: CASRLNRGKLFF
CDR3nt: TGTGCCAGCAGACTCAACAGGGGTAAACTGTTTTTT
abundance: .
d_gene: TRBD1
v_gene: TRBV6-5
j_gene: TRBJ1-4

CDR3aa: CASSDQGPGNSPLHF
CDR3nt: TGTGCCAGCAGTGATCAGGGTCCAGGGAATTCACCCCTCCACTTT
abundance: .
d_gene: .
v_gene: TRBV2
j_gene: TRBJ1-6

CDR3aa: CASSLVGSRGPGEQYF
CDR3nt: TGTGCCAGCAGCTTGGTAGGGTCAAGGGGGCCGGGCGAGCAGTACTTC
abundance: .
d_gene: TRBD1
v_gene: TRBV5-5
j_gene: TRBJ2-7

CDR3aa: CASSQDLGGLYGYTF
CDR3nt: TGTGCCAGCAGCCAAGATCTTGGCGGCCTCTATGGCTACACCTTC
abundance: .
d_gene: .
v_gene: TRBV3-1/TRBV3-2
j_gene: TRBJ1-2

CDR3aa: CASSLSGSRYNEQFF
CDR3nt: TGTGCCAGCAGCTTAAGCGGGAGCAGGTACAATGAGCAGTTCTTC
abundance: .
d_gene: TRBD2
v_gene: TRBV7-3
j_gene: TRBJ2-1

CDR3aa: CASSLSTSGEQFF
CDR3nt: TGTGCCAGCAGCTTAAGTACTAGCGGCGAGCAGTTCTTC
abundance: .
d_gene: TRBD2
v_gene: TRBV7-3
j_gene: TRBJ2-1

CDR3aa: CASSVGSLATEEQFF
CDR3nt: TGTGCCAGCAGCGTAGGGTCCCTCGCCACAGAAGAGCAGTTCTTC
abundance: .
d_gene: .
v_gene: TRBV9
j_gene: TRBJ2-1

CDR3aa: CASSLGRKRGDTGELFF
CDR3nt: TGCGCCAGCAGCTTGGGGCGGAAGCGGGGAGACACCGGGGAGCTGTTTTTT
abundance: few
d_gene: TRBD2
v_gene: TRBV5-1
j_gene: TRBJ2-2

CDR3aa: CATSFDRESYEQYF
CDR3nt: TGTGCCACCTCCTTCGACAGGGAATCCTACGAGCAGTACTTC
abundance: .
d_gene: TRBD1
v_gene: TRBV24-1
j_gene: TRBJ2-7